This T cell receptor beta chain originates from a study of CD8+CD57+ T cells in acquired aplastic anemia. Study-wide background: Sorted CD4+ and CD8+ cell DNA averaged around 3.5 ug.

This clonotype was observed at least ten times. Its target is unknown. Those patients picked for sequencing had displayed CD8+CD57+ cell expansion on flow cytometry. Severe acquired aplastic anemia was diagnosed in all patients. The TCR beta profiling, which covered VDJ combination and CDR3 sequence, was carried out using genomic DNA as the template. TCRdb independently ran MiXCR on the reads; one entry per CDR3 protein. The sample includes about 190,000 distinct CDR3 sequences, around half seen only once; the top ten take around a tenth. Study outcomes and limitations: Shared by patients and controls, fewer than 30 CD8+ CDR3s were abundant in patients. CD8+ Simpson's diversity did not differ significantly between patients and controls.

This TCR came from a human donor with aplastic anemia. Sequencing was carried out using sorted CD4+, CD8+, or CD8+CD57+ T cells (not recorded which) from PBMCs.

The CDR3 bases are TGTGCCAGCAGTTTAGCACAGTACTACGAGCAGTACTTC. Its protein is CASSLAQYYEQYF. This chain connects TRBV12-3 or TRBV12-4 to TRBJ2-7; no clear D gene. The ends were cut back, 0 bases at V and 3 bases at J, with 6 bases in the middle. The CDR3 runs to 13 residues.